One and the same sample provided the 9 T cell receptor beta chains below, sequenced in a study of response to subunit inactivated influenza vaccine. TCRdb redid the calling of the RT-PCR reads with MiXCR, one entry per CDR3 protein. The sample gives about 780,000 distinct CDR3 sequences, about 18% of which show up once; about a tenth is in the top ten. Sequencing used PBMCs from blood, obtained around 5 days after vaccination. All receptors derive from a middle-aged man who received an inactivated influenza vaccine.

This clonotype came up a few times. The chain employs TRBV21-1 and TRBJ1-1; the table gives TRBD1 as D, unverified against the DNA. TRBV21-1 is a recognized pseudogene. This CDR3 contains 12 residues. CDR3 sequence: CASSASCDPSFF. The CDR3 region has the DNA TGTGCCAGCAGCGCTTCCTGTGACCCCTCTTTCTTT.

This clonotype was seen a handful of times. The chain uses TRBV9 and TRBJ1-3; maybe TRBD1 (5 bases). The CDR3 contains 15 residues. Germline assignment: CDR1 SGDLS and CDR2 YYNGEE. V was trimmed by 4 bases and J by 4 bases, leaving 15 bases between them. Written as DNA, the CDR3 is TGTGCCAGCAGCATAGGGACGCCGCGAGGAAACACCATATATTTT. Translation: CASSIGTPRGNTIYF.

In its sample, this clonotype was seen a few times. The J gene is TRBJ2-7, the V gene TRBV7-6; weak D call: TRBD1 (6 bases). Germline CDR1 reads SGHVS; CDR2 reads FNYEAQ. Trimming left V 1 base short and J 5 bases short, with 18 bases between. CDR3 length equals 16 residues. CDR3 in DNA: TGTGCCAGCAGCTTAGGCCACCCCTTACAGGGAAACGAGCAGTACTTC. Residues: CASSLGHPLQGNEQYF.

This rearrangement joins TRBV12-3 or TRBV12-4 to TRBJ1-5; a weak D match, TRBD1 (6 bases). V was trimmed by 6 bases and J by 5 bases, leaving 14 bases between them. This CDR3 is built from 14 residues. The CDR3 here is CASSKQGRDQPQHF. DNA for the CDR3: TGTGCCAGCAGCAAACAGGGACGTGATCAGCCCCAGCATTTT.

Only a few counts were recorded for this clonotype. The V gene is TRBV12-3 or TRBV12-4, the J gene TRBJ2-3; 14 bases are a match to TRBD2. This CDR3 contains 18 residues. V lost 1 base to trimming and J lost 3 bases; unmatched junction nucleotides: 6. The chain's CDR3 is CASSLVGTSGSKTDTQYF. The CDR3 DNA sequence: TGTGCCAGCAGTTTAGTCGGGACTAGCGGGAGTAAAACAGATACGCAGTATTTT.

This clonotype was found a few times. The chain is built from TRBV7-8 and TRBJ1-5, with a possible D match to TRBD1 (5 bases). Trimming cost V 6 bases and J 0 bases, with 9 bases left between them. Looked up from germline, CDR1 is SGHVS and CDR2 is FQNEAQ. CDR3 length: 14 amino acids. The CDR3 DNA reads TGTGCCAGCAGGGACACATATAGCAATCAGCCCCAGCATTTT. Translated: CASRDTYSNQPQHF. Together with reference TRBV7-8 and TRBJ1-5, the CDR3 gives the full variable domain: GAGVSQSPRYKVAKRGQDVALRCDPISGHVSLFWYQQALGQGPEFLTYFQNEAQLDKSGLPSDRFFAERPEGSVSTLKIQRTQQEDSAVYLCASRDTYSNQPQHFGDGTRLSIL.

A few counts support this clonotype. The chain uses TRBV6-2 or TRBV6-3 and TRBJ1-5, with D hard to call. This CDR3 contains 14 residues. The germline V gene has CDR1 MNHEY and CDR2 SVGEGT. The ends were cut back, 0 bases at V and 9 bases at J, with 12 bases in the middle. The CDR3 DNA reads TGTGCCAGCAGTTACTCAGGGTTTAGACGGCCCCAGCATTTT. It specifies CASSYSGFRRPQHF.

CDR3 DNA sequence: TGTGCCAGCAGTTTGGACAGGGAGGGACAGCCCCAGCATTTT. Translating it yields CASSLDREGQPQHF. The chain carries TRBV6-5 and TRBJ1-5; 8 positions match TRBD1. Germline CDR1 MNHEY, CDR2 SVGAGI. CDR3 size: 14 residues. V gave up 4 bases and J gave up 7 bases; unmatched junction bases: 6.

This clonotype appeared a few times. The CDR3 is CSARARSMTYEQYF. CDR3 coding DNA: TGCAGTGCTAGAGCCCGGAGTATGACCTACGAGCAGTACTTC. The chain carries TRBV20-1 and TRBJ2-7; no definite D call. The V end was cut by 1 base, the J end by 2 bases, with 12 bases between. Germline V lookup: CDR1 DFQATT, CDR2 SNEGSKA (reference sequence). This CDR3 has 14 amino acids.